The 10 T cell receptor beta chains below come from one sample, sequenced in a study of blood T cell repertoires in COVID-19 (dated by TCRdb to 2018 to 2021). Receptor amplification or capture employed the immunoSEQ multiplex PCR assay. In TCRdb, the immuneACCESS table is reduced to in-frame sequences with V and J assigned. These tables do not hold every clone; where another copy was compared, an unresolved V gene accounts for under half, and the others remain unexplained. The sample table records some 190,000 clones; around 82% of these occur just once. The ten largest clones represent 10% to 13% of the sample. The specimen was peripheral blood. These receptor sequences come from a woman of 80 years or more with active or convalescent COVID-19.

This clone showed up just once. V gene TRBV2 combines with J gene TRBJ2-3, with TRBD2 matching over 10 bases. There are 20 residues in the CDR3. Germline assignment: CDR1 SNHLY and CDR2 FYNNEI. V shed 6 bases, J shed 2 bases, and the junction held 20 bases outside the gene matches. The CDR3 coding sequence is TGTGCCAGCAGCCACTTATCAAGCGGGAGGGCCGGACTAGACACAGATACGCAGTATTTT. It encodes CASSHLSSGRAGLDTDTQYF.

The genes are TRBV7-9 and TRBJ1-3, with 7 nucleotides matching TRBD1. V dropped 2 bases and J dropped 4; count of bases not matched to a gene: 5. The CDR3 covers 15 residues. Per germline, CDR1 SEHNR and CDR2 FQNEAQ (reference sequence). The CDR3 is CASSLQGDLGNTIYF. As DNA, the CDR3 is TGTGCCAGCAGCTTACAGGGGGATCTCGGAAACACCATATATTTT. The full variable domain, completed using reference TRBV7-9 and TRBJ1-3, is DTGVSQNPRHKITKRGQNVTFRCDPISEHNRLYWYRQTLGQGPEFLTYFQNEAQLEKSRLLSDRFSAERPKGSFSTLEIQRTEQGDSAMYLCASSLQGDLGNTIYFGEGSWLTVV.

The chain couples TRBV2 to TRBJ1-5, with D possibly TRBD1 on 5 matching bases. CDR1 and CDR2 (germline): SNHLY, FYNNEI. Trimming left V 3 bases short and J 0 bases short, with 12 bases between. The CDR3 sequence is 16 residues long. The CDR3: CASSDPGTYSNQPQHF. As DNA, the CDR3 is TGTGCCAGCAGTGACCCAGGGACTTATAGCAATCAGCCCCAGCATTTT.

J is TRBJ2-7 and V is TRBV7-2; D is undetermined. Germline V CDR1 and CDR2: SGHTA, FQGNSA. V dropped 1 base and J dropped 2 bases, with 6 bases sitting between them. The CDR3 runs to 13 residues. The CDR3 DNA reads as TGTGCCAGCAGCTTAGACTATACCTACGAGCAGTACTTC. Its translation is CASSLDYTYEQYF.

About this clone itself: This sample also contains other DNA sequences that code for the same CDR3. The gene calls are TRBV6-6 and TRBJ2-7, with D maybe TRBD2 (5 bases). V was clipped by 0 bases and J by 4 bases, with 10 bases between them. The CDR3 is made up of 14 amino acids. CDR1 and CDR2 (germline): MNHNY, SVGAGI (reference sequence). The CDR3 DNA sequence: TGTGCCAGCAGTTACTCAGGTGGGAGTTACGAGCAGTACTTC. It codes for CASSYSGGSYEQYF.

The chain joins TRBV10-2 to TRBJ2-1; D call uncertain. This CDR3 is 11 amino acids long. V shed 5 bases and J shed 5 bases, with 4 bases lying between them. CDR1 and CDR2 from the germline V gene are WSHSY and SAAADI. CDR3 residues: CASSFDNEQFF. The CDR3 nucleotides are TGCGCCAGCAGTTTCGACAATGAGCAGTTCTTC.

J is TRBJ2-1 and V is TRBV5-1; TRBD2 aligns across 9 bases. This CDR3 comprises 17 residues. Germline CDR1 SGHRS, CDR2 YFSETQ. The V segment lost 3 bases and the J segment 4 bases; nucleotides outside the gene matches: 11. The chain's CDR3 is CASSSLGAGGPYNEQFF. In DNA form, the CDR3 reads TGCGCCAGCAGCTCACTTGGGGCGGGAGGGCCGTACAATGAGCAGTTCTTC.

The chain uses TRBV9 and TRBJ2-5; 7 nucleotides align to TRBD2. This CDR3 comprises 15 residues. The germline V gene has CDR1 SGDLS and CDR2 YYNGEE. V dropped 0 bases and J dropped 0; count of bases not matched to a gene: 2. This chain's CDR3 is CASSVGGRDQETQYF. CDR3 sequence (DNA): TGTGCCAGCAGCGTAGGTGGGAGGGACCAAGAGACCCAGTACTTC.

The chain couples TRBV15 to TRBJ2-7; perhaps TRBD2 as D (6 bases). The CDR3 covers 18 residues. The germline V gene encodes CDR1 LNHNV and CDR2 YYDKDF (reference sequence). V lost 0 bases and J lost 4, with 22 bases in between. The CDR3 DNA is TGTGCCACCAGCAGAGATAGACCCGTCGGGCGGGGACGGTACGAGCAGTACTTC. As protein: CATSRDRPVGRGRYEQYF.

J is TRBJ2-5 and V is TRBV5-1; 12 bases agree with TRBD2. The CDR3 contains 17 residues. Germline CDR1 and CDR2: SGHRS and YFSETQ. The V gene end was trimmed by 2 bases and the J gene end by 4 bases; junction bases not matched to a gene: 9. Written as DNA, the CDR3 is TGCGCCAGCAGCTTCCTAGCGGGAGGGCGAGGCCCAGAGACCCAGTACTTC. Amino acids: CASSFLAGGRGPETQYF.